This T cell receptor beta chain appears in the sequencing data of a study of T cell responses to AZD1222 COVID-19 vaccine. Whole-study findings and limits: Sampling captured repertoires only after the peak T cell response. Spike-specific TCR breadth and depth were elevated following two AZD1222 doses. Among vaccine-associated CD4 TCRs, coverage spanned spike, with dominance at 160-218 and 743-854.

Details on this clone: Its antigen is unknown.

TCRdb's table, derived via immunoSEQ multiplex PCR, lists solely in-frame clones and lacks some. The table includes about 220,000 clones, roughly 91% detected once. The V and J ends lost 5 bases and 2 bases respectively, with 13 bases between them. In germline, CDR1 is SGHTA, CDR2 FQGNSA. This CDR3 contains 14 residues. The gene calls are TRBV7-2 and TRBJ2-7; D call uncertain. The receptor was isolated from an adult in good health. This specimen was peripheral blood, taken on day 0 of MenACWY control vaccination. CDR3 nucleotide sequence: TGTGCCAGCAGCCCAACCCCAGCTGCCTACGAGCAGTACTTC. Translated, it gives CASSPTPAAYEQYF.